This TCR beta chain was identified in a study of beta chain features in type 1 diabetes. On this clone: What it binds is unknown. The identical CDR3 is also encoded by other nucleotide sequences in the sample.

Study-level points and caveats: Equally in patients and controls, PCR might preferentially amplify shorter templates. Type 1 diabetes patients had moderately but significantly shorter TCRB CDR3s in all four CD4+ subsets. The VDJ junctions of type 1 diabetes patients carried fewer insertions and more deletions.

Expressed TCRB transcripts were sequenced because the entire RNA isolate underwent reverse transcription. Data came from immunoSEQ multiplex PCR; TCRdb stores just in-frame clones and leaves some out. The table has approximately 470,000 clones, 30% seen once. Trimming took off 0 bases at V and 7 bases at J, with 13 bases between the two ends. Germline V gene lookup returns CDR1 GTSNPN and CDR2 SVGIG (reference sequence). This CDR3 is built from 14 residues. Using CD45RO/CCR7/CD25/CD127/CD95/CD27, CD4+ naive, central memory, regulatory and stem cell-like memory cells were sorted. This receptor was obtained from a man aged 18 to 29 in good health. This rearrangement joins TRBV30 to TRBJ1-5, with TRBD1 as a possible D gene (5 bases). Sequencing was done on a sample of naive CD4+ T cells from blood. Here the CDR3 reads CAWSVRLGDQPQHF. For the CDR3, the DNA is TGTGCCTGGAGTGTACGATTGGGGGACCAGCCCCAGCATTTT.